The rows below give T cell receptor beta chains drawn from one sample of a study of T cells after yellow fever vaccination. Each CDR3 protein is one row after TCRdb ran MiXCR on the 5' RACE reads. The profile shows 550,000 to 750,000 distinct CDR3 sequences, about 14% of them singletons. This specimen consisted of PBMCs, obtained on the day of the yellow fever booster vaccination. The receptors derive from a man aged 30 to 45 who received the YFV17D yellow fever vaccine. Each CDR3 is given with its conserved first and last residue.

V	J	CDR3
TRBV6-1	TRBJ2-7	CASSGTAWGF
TRBV20-1	TRBJ2-7	CSAISPPYEQYF
TRBV7-9	TRBJ2-5	CASSPGGVISKTQYF
TRBV5-6	TRBJ2-3	CASSFALPQWADTQYF
TRBV28	TRBJ2-7	CASSSPAGGYEQYF
TRBV9	TRBJ2-7	CASSSSGGSYEQYF
TRBV12-3/TRBV12-4	TRBJ2-7	CASANGGGNPYEQYF
TRBV9	TRBJ2-2	CASSVAQVGELFF
TRBV20-1	TRBJ2-3	CSARITGYLTDTQYF
TRBV6-5	TRBJ2-7	CASSYSIGYEQYF